This T cell receptor beta chain came from a study of technical replicates of blood from four donors. This clone was recorded once. The V end was cut by 6 bases, the J end by 3 bases, with 14 bases between. In germline, CDR1 is SGHTA, CDR2 FQGNSA. There are 14 residues in the CDR3. Sequencing was performed with immunoSEQ multiplex PCR; in TCRdb, only in-frame clones are kept and a portion is missing. The table records about 73,000 clones, 90% of them present only once. The J gene is TRBJ1-1, the V gene TRBV7-2; TRBD1 might be the D (6 bases). The receptor comes from a human donor in good health. Some clones in this sample may be carry-over from other donors' samples. The material sequenced was PBMCs. The CDR3 nucleotides read TGTGCCAGCAGAGGCGGGGGGGCCCACACTGAAGCTTTCTTT. It specifies CASRGGGAHTEAFF.